Below are 16 T cell receptor beta chains sequenced from a single sample in a study of CD8+CD57+ T cells in acquired aplastic anemia. Profiling of TCR beta VDJ combinations and CDR3 sequences used genomic DNA as template. Each CDR3 protein is one row after TCRdb ran MiXCR on the reads. The repertoire includes 200,000 to 250,000 distinct CDR3 sequences, roughly 50% of them detected once, and 20% sits in the top ten. Sequencing involved patients with CD8+CD57+ cell expansion previously shown by flow cytometry. Sequenced material: sorted CD4+, CD8+, or CD8+CD57+ T cells (not recorded which) from PBMCs. Every receptor here comes from a human donor with aplastic anemia.

This clonotype was counted once. Sequence at one end of the junction differs from germline and may be a read error. V gene TRBV6-6 combines with J gene TRBJ2-7; TRBD1 aligns across 11 bases. The germline V gene encodes CDR1 MNHNY and CDR2 SVGAGI (reference sequence). CDR3 length: 15 amino acids. The chain's CDR3 is CASGYAGQGGVEQYF. In DNA, the CDR3 is TGTGCCAGCGGTTACGCGGGACAGGGGGGCGTCGAGCAGTACTTC.

This clonotype was picked up one time. Just one base apart from a much larger clone, this may be a read error. V is TRBV2 and J is TRBJ2-1, with 9 bases identical to TRBD2. Trimming cost V 10 bases and J 6 bases; bases outside gene matches: 10. Germline CDR1 reads SNHLY; CDR2 reads FYNNEI. This CDR3 spans 14 amino acids. CDR3 region: CAIRSGGHLNEQFF. The CDR3 DNA is TGTGCCATTAGGAGCGGGGGGCACCTCAATGAGCAGTTCTTC.

This chain uses TRBV18 with TRBJ2-2; the D is unclear. V was shortened by 2 bases and J by 2 bases, with 12 bases between the two germline ends. Germline V CDR1 and CDR2: KGHSH, LQKENI. The CDR3 runs 16 residues. The CDR3 reads CASSPENGRNTGELFF. Written as DNA, the CDR3 is TGTGCCAGCTCACCAGAGAACGGAAGAAACACCGGGGAGCTGTTTTTT.

In the case of this clonotype: With a much larger clone just one base away, this may be a read error. Lacking the conserved final phenylalanine or tryptophan, this CDR3 likely reflects a read error. CDR3 residues: CASSPETGNSPLHL. For the CDR3, the DNA is TGCGCCAGCAGCCCGGAGACGGGAAATTCACCCCTCCACCTT. This chain connects TRBV5-1 to TRBJ1-6; D is undetermined. The germline V gene has CDR1 SGHRS and CDR2 YFSETQ. With 4 bases removed from V and 7 bases from J, the gap between germline ends came to 12 bases. The CDR3 sequence is 14 residues long.

The chain carries TRBV29-1 and TRBJ1-2, with D unclear. The CDR3 sequence is 14 residues long. The germline V and J ends were trimmed by 3 bases and 1 base, with 12 bases remaining between them. Germline V gene sequence: CDR1 SQVTM, CDR2 ANQGSEA. The chain's CDR3 is CSVDSRDINYGYTF. CDR3 DNA sequence: TGCAGCGTTGACAGCCGGGATATTAACTATGGCTACACCTTC.

The chain combines TRBV20-1 with TRBJ1-6; 8 nucleotides line up with TRBD1. This CDR3 is 16 amino acids long. Germline CDR1 is DFQATT and CDR2 is SNEGSKA (reference sequence). V lost 6 bases, J lost 6 bases, and 13 bases stayed unmatched. CDR3 coding DNA: TGCAGTGCCCGACAGGGGCGAGGTGGTTTTAATTCACCCCTCCACTTT. Its translation: CSARQGRGGFNSPLHF.

As for this clonotype: Sequence at one end of the junction differs from germline and may be a read error. The chain is built from TRBV2 and TRBJ2-7, with a possible D match to TRBD2 (5 bases). Per the germline V gene, CDR1 is SNHLY and CDR2 is FYNNEI. CDR3 length equals 11 residues. The CDR3 DNA reads as TGCGCCAGCACCGGGGCCTACGAGCAGTACTTC. Translation gives CASTGAYEQYF.

This clonotype was seen many times. The genes are TRBV20-1 and TRBJ2-3; D gene ambiguous. Germline values: CDR1 DFQATT, CDR2 SNEGSKA (reference sequence). The V end was cut by 3 bases, the J end by 6 bases, with 19 bases between. The CDR3 runs 15 residues. The CDR3: CSARDELRGWDTQYF. The CDR3 DNA reads TGCAGTGCTAGGGATGAGTTGAGAGGATGGGATACGCAGTATTTT.

This clonotype was counted between two and nine times. At one of its ends the junction is not consistent with the germline gene, which may arise from a read error. This CDR3 reads CANSLGDRENTEAFF. The DNA for the CDR3 is TGTGCCAACAGCTTAGGTGACAGGGAGAACACTGAAGCTTTCTTT. The chain combines TRBV11-3 with TRBJ1-1; the match to TRBD1 covers 7 bases. Germline assignment: CDR1 SGHNT and CDR2 YENEEA. This CDR3 contains 15 residues.

The chain employs TRBV7-8 and TRBJ1-2, with 9 bases lining up with TRBD1. CDR3 size: 15 residues. From germline, CDR1 is SGHVS and CDR2 FQNEAQ. V dropped 5 bases and J dropped 7; count of bases not matched to a gene: 11. The CDR3 region is CASSPYLTGGGGYTF. The CDR3 nucleotides read TGTGCCAGCAGCCCGTACTTGACAGGGGGAGGTGGCTACACCTTC.

Only a few counts were recorded for this clonotype. The rearrangement links TRBV19 to TRBJ1-5, with 12 bases lining up with TRBD1. Per germline, CDR1 LNHDA and CDR2 SQIVND (reference sequence). With 3 bases clipped from V and 5 bases from J, the junction kept 5 bases outside the gene matches. The CDR3 spans 16 residues. CDR3 protein: CASSIVGTGGDQPQHF. The CDR3 DNA sequence: TGTGCCAGTAGTATCGTCGGGACAGGGGGCGATCAGCCCCAGCATTTT.

In the case of this clonotype: Just one base apart from a much larger clone, this may be a read error. The chain is built from TRBV5-1 and TRBJ1-4; tentative D call: TRBD1 (5 bases). Per germline, CDR1 SGHRS and CDR2 YFSETQ. The CDR3 loop spans 14 amino acids. The ends were cut back, 1 base at V and 6 bases at J, with 10 bases in the middle. The CDR3 DNA follows: TGCGCCAGCAGCTTGCAGGGTGAAGATGAAAAACTGTTTTTT. As protein: CASSLQGEDEKLFF.

This clonotype was seen more than once but under ten times. The rearrangement joins TRBV20-1 to TRBJ2-7, with 11 nucleotides matching TRBD1. The CDR3 runs 12 residues. After removal of 6 bases from V and 6 bases from J, the junction contained 4 bases not matched to a gene. Germline CDR1 reads DFQATT; CDR2 reads SNEGSKA (reference sequence). In DNA, the CDR3 is TGCAGTGCGGGACAGGGGGGCGTCGAGCAGTACTTC. Translating gives CSAGQGGVEQYF.

Points on this clonotype: One base away lies a much larger clone, so this may be a sequencing read error. In this CDR3 the conserved last residue, phenylalanine or tryptophan, is missing, so a read error is likely. This sequence joins TRBV12-3 or TRBV12-4 and TRBJ1-1; TRBD1 matches at 10 bases. CDR3 length: 16 residues. Germline trimming cut 5 bases from V and 2 bases from J; bases unmatched to any gene: 8. The CDR3 DNA reads TGTGCCAGCAGTCTCGGGACAGGGGTTTTAAACACTGAAGCTTTCCTT. Amino acids: CASSLGTGVLNTEAFL.

Ten or more counts support this clonotype. The gene calls are TRBV20-1 and TRBJ1-1; the D gene is possibly TRBD1 (6 bases). CDR3 length: 14 residues. Germline CDR1 and CDR2: DFQATT and SNEGSKA (reference sequence). V was pared by 3 bases and J by 5 bases, with 16 bases between. CDR3 in amino acids: CSARDSALGTEAFF. The CDR3 DNA reads TGCAGTGCTAGGGACAGTGCCCTGGGGACTGAAGCTTTCTTT.

The table lists this clonotype with many counts. This chain links TRBV5-1 with TRBJ1-4; TRBD1 agrees at 7 bases. Unmatched junction bases numbered 3, after V lost 1 base and J lost 3 bases. The CDR3 is 15 residues long. CDR1 is SGHRS and CDR2 is YFSETQ in the germline V gene. The CDR3 region is CASSLNRGANEKLFF. The CDR3 coding sequence is TGCGCCAGCAGCTTGAACAGGGGCGCTAATGAAAAACTGTTTTTT.